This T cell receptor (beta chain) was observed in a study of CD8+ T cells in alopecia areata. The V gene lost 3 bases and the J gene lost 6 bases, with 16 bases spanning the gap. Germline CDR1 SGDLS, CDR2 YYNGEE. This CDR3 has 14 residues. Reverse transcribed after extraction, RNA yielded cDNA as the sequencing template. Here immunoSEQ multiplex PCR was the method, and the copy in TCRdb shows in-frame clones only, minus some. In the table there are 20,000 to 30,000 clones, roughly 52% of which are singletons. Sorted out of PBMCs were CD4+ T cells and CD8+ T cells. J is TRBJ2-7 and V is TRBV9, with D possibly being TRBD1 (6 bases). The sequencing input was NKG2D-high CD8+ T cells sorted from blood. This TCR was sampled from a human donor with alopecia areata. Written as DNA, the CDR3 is TGTGCCAGCAGCGGGGACATGCAAGGAAGCGAGCAGTACTTC. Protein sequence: CASSGDMQGSEQYF. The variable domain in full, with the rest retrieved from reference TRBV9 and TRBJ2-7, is DSGVTQTPKHLITATGQRVTLRCSPRSGDLSVYWYQQSLDQGLQFLIQYYNGEERAKGNILERFSAQQFPDLHSELNLSSLELGDSALYFCASSGDMQGSEQYFGPGTRLTVT.